This TCR beta chain was found in a study of blood T cell repertoires in COVID-19. Study details: Some COVID-19 samples were acute and others convalescent; all came from the United States, Italy and Spain. PBMCs, B-cell-depleted T cells, or T cells were the source of the cDNA or gDNA that made up the material.

Per the study methods: Amplification from reference gene primers served as the basis for estimated nucleated cell counts. Method: immunoSEQ multiplex PCR; TCRdb's copy keeps in-frame clones and lacks some. V and J calls and clone size come straight from that table; D and trimming were deduced from the DNA. The sample consists of about 94,000 clones, about 80% of them appearing once. Germline CDR1 reads GTSNPN; CDR2 reads SVGIG (reference sequence). The CDR3 runs to 10 residues. Trimming removed 5 bases from V and 11 bases from J, with 12 bases in between. This clonotype was sampled from a man aged 55-75 years with acute or convalescent COVID-19. The V and J genes are TRBV30 and TRBJ1-1; D gene uncertain. Input material: peripheral blood. The CDR3 region is CAWGRRGAFF. The DNA for the CDR3 is TGTGCCTGGGGCCGACGAGGGGCTTTCTTT.